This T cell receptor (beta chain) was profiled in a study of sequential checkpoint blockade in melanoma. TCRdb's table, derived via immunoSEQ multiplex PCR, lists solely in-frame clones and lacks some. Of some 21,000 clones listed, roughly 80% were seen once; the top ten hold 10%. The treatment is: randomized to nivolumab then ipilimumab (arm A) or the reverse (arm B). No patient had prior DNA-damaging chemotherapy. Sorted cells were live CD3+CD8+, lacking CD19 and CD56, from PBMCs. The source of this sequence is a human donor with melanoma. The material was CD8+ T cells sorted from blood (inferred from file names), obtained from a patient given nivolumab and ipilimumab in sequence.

CDR3 sequence reads: CASGLVARVGGMYTEAFF. The CDR3 DNA sequence: TGTGCTAGTGGTTTGGTGGCGAGAGTTGGGGGCATGTACACTGAAGCTTTCTTT. The chain combines TRBV12-5 with TRBJ1-1; D perhaps matches TRBD1 (6 bases). Trimming removed 0 bases from V and 3 bases from J, with 20 bases in between. The CDR3 sequence is 18 residues long. The germline CDR1 and CDR2 sequences are LGHNT and FRNRAP. Filled out from reference TRBV12-5 and TRBJ1-1, the complete variable domain reads DARVTQTPRHKVTEMGQEVTMRCQPILGHNTVFWYRQTMMQGLELLAYFRNRAPLDDSGMPKDRFSAEMPDATLATLKIQPSEPRDSAVYFCASGLVARVGGMYTEAFFGQGTRLTVV.